The sequence of this T cell receptor beta chain was determined in a study of EBV T-cell therapy then PD-1 blockade in nasopharyngeal carcinoma (dated by TCRdb to the early 2020s). Of note for this clone: The specificity of this receptor is unknown. Base qualities are not recorded, but no much larger clone differs from it by a single base.

Trimming takes 4 bases off V and 7 bases off J; junction bases not matched to a gene: 4. Taken from cysteine to phenylalanine, the CDR3 has 15 residues. Just the 45-base CDR3 DNA is kept, in frame starting at base 1. From a lookup of the germline V gene, CDR1 and CDR2 are MNHEY and SVGAGI. The treatment or condition label, read with the paper, signifies: AdE1-LMPpoly-expanded autologous EBV-specific T-cell therapy followed by anti-PD-1 nivolumab. Genomic DNA was extracted from sorted cells using the Qiagen DNeasy Kit. TCR beta chain deep sequencing was performed on the immunoSEQ platform. In the authors' own workflow: Repertoire data analysis was performed with the immunoSEQ Analyzer software. TCRdb re-hosts the immuneACCESS table, in-frame sequences only. Its copies lack some clones; in the studies checked, an unresolved V gene accounts for under half of them, and the cause for the rest is not known. Clone size and V and J calls were adopted from that table, with D and trimming inferred from the DNA. Recorded for this sample are around 19,000 clones; over 80% of them occurred a single time. Around 28% of the sample lies in the top ten.

This TCR came from a man aged 40-49 years with nasopharyngeal carcinoma. The specimen was CD8+ T cells from blood, collected at day 0 from a patient whose treatment included autologous EBV-specific T cells and nivolumab. The V gene is TRBV6-5 and the J gene is TRBJ2-2; 12 central bases correspond to TRBD1. The nucleotide sequence reads TGTGCCAGCAGTTCCGGGACAGGGGGCTTCGGGGAGCTGTTTTTT. This translates into CASSSGTGGFGELFF.